This T cell receptor beta chain comes out of a study of T cells in Graves' hyperthyroidism and ophthalmopathy. The wider study: Peripheral blood was secured at the point of initial diagnosis, before any treatment. General observations from the study: A model of 13 V-J features distinguished ophthalmopathy from stable hyperthyroidism. Before onset, ophthalmopathy was predicted by the model a median around 6 months earlier.

Trimming shortened V by 10 bases and J by 4 bases, and 19 bases separated the two germline ends. The CDR3 is 14 amino acids. Germline loops: CDR1 ENHRY, CDR2 SYGVKD. For this clonotype: The antigen remains unidentified.

The source material, RNA transcripts, was used to amplify TCR beta CDR3 regions. HTBI primers were the set used in a first-round RT-PCR of the TCR CDR3. TCRdb re-called the multiplex PCR reads through MiXCR, storing one row per CDR3 protein. The sample carries roughly 800,000 distinct CDR3 sequences, about two fifths recorded once. Sequencing input: blood. The V gene is TRBV10-3, the J gene TRBJ1-2; D is possibly TRBD1 (6 bases). This receptor was taken from a young man with Graves' hyperthyroidism. Here the CDR3 reads CARGANREGYGYTF. CDR3 sequence (DNA): TGTGCCAGGGGGGCTAACAGAGAAGGCTATGGCTACACCTTC.